This T cell receptor beta chain originates from a study of blood T cell repertoires in COVID-19. Assay used: immunoSEQ multiplex PCR; TCRdb lists only in-frame clones, some missing. The table includes 200,000 to 250,000 clones, 70% to 85% detected once. Membership in each cohort depended on participant-reported clinical history. Symptom resolution, clearance, or two negative PCRs marked the recovered donors of Cohort 3. The CDR3 sequence is 13 residues long. V shed 3 bases and J shed 8 bases, with 11 bases lying between them. Germline V CDR1 and CDR2: WSHSY, SAAADI. V is TRBV10-2 and J is TRBJ2-1; tentatively, D is TRBD2 (5 bases). The TCR sequence derives from a man aged 40-49 years who had recovered from COVID-19. Sequencing was carried out using PBMCs or T cells enriched from blood (not recorded which). The CDR3 coding sequence is TGCGCCAGCAGTGATCTAGCTCGCGATGAGCAGTTCTTC. Translated: CASSDLARDEQFF.